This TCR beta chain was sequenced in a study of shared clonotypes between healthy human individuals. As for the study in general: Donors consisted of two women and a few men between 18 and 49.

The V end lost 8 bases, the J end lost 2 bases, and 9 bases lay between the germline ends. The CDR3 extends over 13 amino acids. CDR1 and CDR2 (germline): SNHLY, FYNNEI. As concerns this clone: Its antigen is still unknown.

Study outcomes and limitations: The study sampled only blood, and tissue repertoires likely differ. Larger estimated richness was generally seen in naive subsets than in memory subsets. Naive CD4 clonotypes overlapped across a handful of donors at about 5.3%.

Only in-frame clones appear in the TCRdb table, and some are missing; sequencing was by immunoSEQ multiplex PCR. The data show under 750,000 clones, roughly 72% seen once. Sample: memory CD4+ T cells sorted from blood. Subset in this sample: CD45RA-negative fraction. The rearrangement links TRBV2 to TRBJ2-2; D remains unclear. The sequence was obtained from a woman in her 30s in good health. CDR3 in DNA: TGTGCCAGCTGTATCTTAAACACCGGGGAGCTGTTTTTT. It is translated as CASCILNTGELFF.